The 3 T cell receptor beta chains reported below all come from one sample, sequenced in a study of blood T cell repertoires in COVID-19. Using immunoSEQ multiplex PCR, the repertoire was profiled, and TCRdb retains in-frame clones only, with some absent. The repertoire holds some 300,000 clones, about 90% seen once, with 6.3% in the top ten. The specimen sequenced was peripheral blood. The receptor source for this set is a woman between 45 and 65 years old with COVID-19, enrolled during active disease.

This CDR3 is CASSPWGEAGTEAFF. DNA for the CDR3: TGCGCCAGCAGCCCCTGGGGGGAGGCGGGCACTGAAGCTTTCTTT. The chain has TRBV5-1 and TRBJ1-1; D perhaps matches TRBD1 (5 bases). The CDR3 contains 15 residues. V gave up 4 bases and J gave up 4 bases, with 17 bases separating them. Germline CDR1 SGHRS, CDR2 YFSETQ. The complete variable domain, with remaining parts taken from reference TRBV5-1 and TRBJ1-1, reads KAGVTQTPRYLIKTRGQQVTLSCSPISGHRSVSWYQQTPGQGLQFLFEYFSETQRNKGNFPGRFSGRQFSNSRSEMNVSTLELGDSALYLCASSPWGEAGTEAFFGQGTRLTVV.

This rearrangement joins TRBV6-5 to TRBJ2-7; 10 bases are shared with TRBD1. The CDR3 consists of 15 residues. Germline CDR1 is MNHEY and CDR2 is SVGAGI. Trimming removed 5 bases from V and 5 bases from J; junction bases left unmatched: 9. The CDR3 DNA reads TGTGCCAGCAGTAAAACCGGGACAGGGGCCGACGAGCAGTACTTC. Its translation: CASSKTGTGADEQYF.

The rearrangement links TRBV18 to TRBJ1-1, with TRBD1 identical over 7 bases. J gave up 0 bases and V 6 bases, and 10 bases lay outside the gene matches. Germline values: CDR1 KGHSH, CDR2 LQKENI. The CDR3 runs 16 residues. CDR3 loop: CASSETTGLMNTEAFF. CDR3 nucleotides: TGTGCCAGCTCCGAGACGACAGGGCTTATGAACACTGAAGCTTTCTTT.